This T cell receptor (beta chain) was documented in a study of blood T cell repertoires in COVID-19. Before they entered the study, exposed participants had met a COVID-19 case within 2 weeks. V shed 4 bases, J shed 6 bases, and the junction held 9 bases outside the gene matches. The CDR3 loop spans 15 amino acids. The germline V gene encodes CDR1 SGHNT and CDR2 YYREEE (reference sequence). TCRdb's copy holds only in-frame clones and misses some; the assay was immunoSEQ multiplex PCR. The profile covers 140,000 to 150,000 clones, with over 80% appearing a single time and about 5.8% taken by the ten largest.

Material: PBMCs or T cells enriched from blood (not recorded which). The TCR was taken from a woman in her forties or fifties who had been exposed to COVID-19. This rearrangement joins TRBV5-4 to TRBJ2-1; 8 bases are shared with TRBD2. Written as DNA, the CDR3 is TGTGCCAGCAGCCGGGGACTAGATCCTTCCAATGAGCAGTTCTTC. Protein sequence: CASSRGLDPSNEQFF.